One and the same sample provided the 5 T cell receptor beta chains below, sequenced in a study of PD-L1 blockade in urothelial cancer. Sequencing was performed with immunoSEQ multiplex PCR; in TCRdb, only in-frame clones are kept and a portion is missing. The table shows 35,000 to 40,000 clones, with over 75% occurring only once. Material: PBMCs, obtained around atezolizumab (anti-PD-L1) treatment. The receptors were gathered from a man aged 55 to 70 with urothelial cancer.

This chain joins TRBV18 and TRBJ1-4, with 7 nucleotides matching TRBD1. CDR3 length: 16 residues. Unmatched junction bases numbered 8, after V lost 6 bases and J lost 1 base. Germline loops: CDR1 KGHSH, CDR2 LQKENI. The CDR3 nucleotides are TGTGCCAGCTCGCCAGGCCGACAGGGAACTAATGAAAAACTGTTTTTT. Translation gives CASSPGRQGTNEKLFF.

The sample holds one count of this clone. This rearrangement joins TRBV19 to TRBJ1-5, with 9 bases fitting TRBD1. CDR1 is LNHDA and CDR2 is SQIVND in the germline V gene (reference sequence). The V gene end was trimmed by 5 bases and the J gene end by 7 bases; junction bases not matched to a gene: 15. The CDR3 runs to 17 residues. The DNA of the CDR3 is TGTGCCAGTAGTCCAGGATACAGGGGGCTGTGGTTACAGCCCCAGCATTTT. It encodes CASSPGYRGLWLQPQHF. The whole variable domain, remainder taken from reference TRBV19 and TRBJ1-5, is DGGITQSPKYLFRKEGQNVTLSCEQNLNHDAMYWYRQDPGQGLRLIYYSQIVNDFQKGDIAEGYSVSREKKESFPLTVTSAQKNPTAFYLCASSPGYRGLWLQPQHFGDGTRLSIL.

This rearrangement joins TRBV28 to TRBJ1-4; D is perhaps TRBD1 (5 bases). The CDR3 length is 17 residues. CDR1 is MDHEN and CDR2 is SYDVKM in the germline V gene. V was pared by 6 bases and J by 4 bases, with 21 bases between. As DNA, the CDR3 is TGTGCCAGCAGCGGACACCCGGGTGGCATCGGTAATGAAAAACTGTTTTTT. Translation gives CASSGHPGGIGNEKLFF.

This clone has a handful of counts. The CDR3 sequence: CASSLAGPNYNSPLHF. The CDR3 DNA reads as TGTGCCAGCAGTTTAGCAGGGCCCAACTATAATTCACCCCTCCACTTT. The chain uses TRBV27 and TRBJ1-6; D is perhaps TRBD1 (5 bases). Deletions cut 2 bases from V and 3 bases from J, with 11 bases between. In germline, CDR1 is MNHEY, CDR2 SMNVEV (reference sequence). The CDR3 is 16 residues long.

This clone appeared a few times. The V call is TRBV14, the J call TRBJ2-3; 8 bases fit TRBD1. The CDR3 runs to 17 residues. V was pared by 4 bases and J by 1 base, with 10 bases of the junction left unmatched. Germline V gene sequence: CDR1 SGHDN, CDR2 FVKESK. The CDR3 bases are TGTGCCAGCAGCCCCCCCCGCCGGACAGGGCGCACAGATACGCAGTATTTT. It encodes CASSPPRRTGRTDTQYF. The whole variable domain, filled in from reference TRBV14 and TRBJ2-3, reads EAGVTQFPSHSVIEKGQTVTLRCDPISGHDNLYWYRRVMGKEIKFLLHFVKESKQDESGMPNNRFLAERTGGTYSTLKVQPAELEDSGVYFCASSPPRRTGRTDTQYFGPGTRLTVL.